This T cell receptor (beta chain) comes out of a study of monozygotic twins with inflammatory bowel disease. Overall study findings and caveats: Healthy co-twins showed greater TCRbeta diversity (inverse Simpson) than IBD patients. IBD patients exhibited fewer clonotypes shared with other individuals than healthy twins, particularly with disease activity.

Germline V gene data show CDR1 as SGHTS and CDR2 as YDEGEE. The CDR3 sequence is 15 residues long. cDNA synthesis was performed in eight separate reactions for each sample. TCRdb reworked the 5' RACE reads into one entry per CDR3 protein, no DNA. Recorded for this sample: approximately 100,000 distinct CDR3 sequences. Comments on this clonotype: Its antigen is undetermined.

The receptor's source is a human donor with ulcerative colitis or Crohn's disease, or a healthy co-twin of an affected twin (not recorded which). Sample: blood. V is TRBV5-8 and J is TRBJ2-5; the D gene TCRdb calls, TRBD2, cannot be checked with no DNA. The CDR3 sequence is CASSLFSGGMETQYF.